The present T cell receptor (beta chain) was sequenced within a study of blood T cell repertoires in COVID-19. Germline V CDR1 and CDR2: SEHNR, FQNEAQ (reference sequence). V was shortened by 5 bases and J by 8 bases, with 19 bases between the two germline ends. This CDR3 contains 15 residues. Using immunoSEQ multiplex PCR, the repertoire was profiled, and TCRdb retains in-frame clones only, with some absent. The sample lists about 410,000 clones, 86% seen once, with roughly 1.4% in the top ten. Source material: peripheral blood. The receptor was derived from a woman in her twenties or thirties with active or convalescent COVID-19. The chain recombines TRBV7-9 with TRBJ1-3; tentatively, D is TRBD1 (5 bases). The CDR3, as DNA: TGTGCCAGCAGCAGGAGGGAGACAGTTGCGGACACCATATATTTT. Amino acid sequence: CASSRRETVADTIYF. Full variable domain (remainder filled in from reference TRBV7-9 and TRBJ1-3): DTGVSQNPRHKITKRGQNVTFRCDPISEHNRLYWYRQTLGQGPEFLTYFQNEAQLEKSRLLSDRFSAERPKGSFSTLEIQRTEQGDSAMYLCASSRRETVADTIYFGEGSWLTVV.